This passage covers 28 T cell receptor beta chains from one sample sequenced in a study of Ad26.COV2.S vaccination and SARS-CoV-2 variants. The treatment is: some 20 received Ad26.COV2.S at low or high dose, single or two shots; about 5 received placebo; per-sample allocation not given. Sample collection was performed on day 63 after the first vaccine or placebo injection. The data were produced by immunoSEQ multiplex PCR, yet TCRdb's version contains in-frame clones alone and is incomplete. Of 350,000 to 500,000 clones in the sample, 85% to 90% were seen once. The sequencing used peripheral blood, collected in a trial of Ad26.COV2.S vaccine versus placebo. All receptors derive from a person aged 18-65 years who received the Ad26.COV2.S COVID-19 vaccine or a placebo.

The chain couples TRBV28 to TRBJ1-5, with no clear D. Trimming shortened V by 5 bases and J by 7 bases, and 15 bases separated the two germline ends. The CDR3 is 14 amino acids. Germline V lookup: CDR1 MDHEN, CDR2 SYDVKM. CDR3 in amino acids: CASSPRPRRQPQHF. The CDR3 nucleotides read TGTGCCAGCAGTCCCCGTCCCAGGCGGCAGCCCCAGCATTTT.

The V call is TRBV7-9, the J call TRBJ2-6; D not resolved. The CDR3 has 13 amino acids. From germline, CDR1 is SEHNR and CDR2 FQNEAQ (reference sequence). The CDR3 sequence is CAWFGSGANVLTF. CDR3 DNA sequence: TGTGCTTGGTTCGGGTCTGGGGCCAACGTCCTGACTTTC. The whole variable domain, filled in from reference TRBV7-9 and TRBJ2-6, reads DTGVSQNPRHKITKRGQNVTFRCDPISEHNRLYWYRQTLGQGPEFLTYFQNEAQLEKSRLLSDRFSAERPKGSFSTLEIQRTEQGDSAMYLCAWFGSGANVLTFGAGSRLTVL.

The V gene is TRBV28, the J gene TRBJ2-3, with D possibly being TRBD2 (6 bases). V lost 6 bases, J lost 3 bases, and 10 bases lay in between. Germline assignment: CDR1 MDHEN and CDR2 SYDVKM. CDR3 length: 13 residues. The CDR3 DNA sequence: TGTGCCAGCAGCTCCGGGAGTACAGATACGCAGTATTTT. As protein: CASSSGSTDTQYF.

V is TRBV9 and J is TRBJ2-1; D call uncertain. This CDR3 contains 16 residues. The V end was cut by 1 base, the J end by 6 bases, with 17 bases between. Looked up from germline, CDR1 is SGDLS and CDR2 is YYNGEE. The CDR3 here is CASSVSAALYFNEQFF. CDR3 bases: TGTGCCAGCAGCGTAAGTGCTGCCTTGTACTTCAATGAGCAGTTCTTC.

This clone was counted once. The rearrangement joins TRBV5-1 to TRBJ2-7, with unresolved D. The length of the CDR3 is 12 residues. Germline CDR1 reads SGHRS; CDR2 reads YFSETQ. V dropped 5 bases and J dropped 3 bases, with 9 bases sitting between them. CDR3 sequence (DNA): TGCGCCAGCAGTATGGACGGCTACGAGCAGTACTTC. Its translation: CASSMDGYEQYF.

The genes are TRBV7-9 and TRBJ2-5; D call uncertain. The CDR3 is 15 amino acids. Between the trimmed V and J ends, which lost 4 bases and 2 bases, there was a span of 14 bases. The V gene's germline CDR1 is SEHNR and CDR2 FQNEAQ (reference sequence). The CDR3 coding sequence is TGTGCCAGCAGCTCGTTCATACCTACTCAAGAGACCCAGTACTTC. This codes for CASSSFIPTQETQYF.

This chain links TRBV19 with TRBJ2-5, with 13 bases matching TRBD2. V shed 4 bases and J 5 bases; nucleotides not matched to a gene: 7. Per the germline V gene, CDR1 is LNHDA and CDR2 is SQIVND (reference sequence). The CDR3 sequence is 16 residues long. The CDR3 protein is CASSKLAGGFGETQYF. For the CDR3, the DNA is TGTGCCAGTAGTAAACTAGCGGGAGGGTTTGGGGAGACCCAGTACTTC.

The chain carries TRBV5-1 and TRBJ2-3; maybe TRBD1 (6 bases). The germline V gene encodes CDR1 SGHRS and CDR2 YFSETQ. V was pared by 4 bases and J by 5 bases, with 20 bases between. CDR3 length: 16 amino acids. In DNA, the CDR3 is TGCGCCAGCAGCCTGGGGGCGCAGGGAAAAGGAGATACGCAGTATTTT. It specifies CASSLGAQGKGDTQYF.

J is TRBJ1-2 and V is TRBV6-2 or TRBV6-3; the D gene is possibly TRBD1 (6 bases). Trimming pared 5 bases from V and 4 bases from J, leaving 14 bases between. Germline V CDR1 and CDR2: MNHEY, SVGEGT. The CDR3 consists of 14 residues. CDR3 coding DNA: TGTGCCAGCAGTATACAGGGACCGATCTATGGCTACACCTTC. Its translation: CASSIQGPIYGYTF.

V usage is TRBV20-1 and J usage is TRBJ2-1; tentative D call: TRBD1 (6 bases). Trimming stripped 3 bases from V and 5 bases from J, with 23 bases between. Germline V gene data show CDR1 as DFQATT and CDR2 as SNEGSKA (reference sequence). The CDR3 extends over 17 amino acids. The chain's CDR3 is CSASFLGQTSKDNEQFF. Written as DNA, the CDR3 is TGCAGTGCTAGTTTTTTGGGACAAACGAGTAAGGACAATGAGCAGTTCTTC.

The V gene is TRBV20-1, the J gene TRBJ2-1; TRBD2 matches at 13 bases. This CDR3 contains 19 residues. Germline lookup yields CDR1 DFQATT and CDR2 SNEGSKA (reference sequence). The ends lost 3 bases at V and 3 bases at J; junction bases unmatched: 14. CDR3: CSASAYRGLAGRVYNEQFF. The CDR3 nucleotides read TGCAGTGCTAGTGCCTATCGGGGACTAGCGGGACGGGTCTACAATGAGCAGTTCTTC.

This clone was found once. This chain links TRBV5-1 with TRBJ1-2; 8 nucleotides align to TRBD1. Germline-derived CDR1 and CDR2 are SGHRS and YFSETQ. V trimming: 2 bases; J trimming: 6 bases; junction bases outside the gene matches: 3. The CDR3 runs to 13 residues. CDR3 DNA: TGCGCCAGCAGCTTTTCGGGACAGGATGGCTACACCTTC. This codes for CASSFSGQDGYTF. The whole variable domain, filled in from reference TRBV5-1 and TRBJ1-2, reads KAGVTQTPRYLIKTRGQQVTLSCSPISGHRSVSWYQQTPGQGLQFLFEYFSETQRNKGNFPGRFSGRQFSNSRSEMNVSTLELGDSALYLCASSFSGQDGYTFGSGTRLTVV.

A single count supports this clone. V usage is TRBV29-1 and J usage is TRBJ2-1; perhaps TRBD2 as D (6 bases). CDR1 SQVTM and CDR2 ANQGSEA come from the germline V gene. The CDR3 contains 16 residues. V lost 4 bases and J 7 bases, leaving 23 bases between the germline ends. CDR3 nucleotides: TGCAGCGTTGTAAAAAGCCTCGGGACTTTAAAAAATGAGCAGTTCTTC. Translating gives CSVVKSLGTLKNEQFF.

The chain joins TRBV4-2 to TRBJ2-1; D unresolved. CDR1 LGHNA and CDR2 YNFKEQ come from the germline V gene. Trimming stripped 0 bases from V and 5 bases from J, with 5 bases between. CDR3 length: 13 amino acids. The CDR3: CASSQELNNEQFF. The CDR3 nucleotides read TGTGCCAGCAGCCAAGAACTTAACAATGAGCAGTTCTTC.

With regard to this clone: Other nucleotide sequences from this sample produce the same CDR3. CDR3 in DNA: TGTGCCAGCAGTTACTCCTACAATGAGCAGTTCTTC. The encoded protein is CASSYSYNEQFF. This sequence joins TRBV6-2 or TRBV6-3 and TRBJ2-1, with no clear D. Trimming took off 0 bases at V and 3 bases at J, with 0 bases between the two ends. The CDR3 spans 12 residues. Germline V gene data show CDR1 as MNHEY and CDR2 as SVGEGT.

The CDR3 nucleotides are TGTGCCAGCAGCTTTAGGACTGAAGCTTTCTTT. Translated: CASSFRTEAFF. The chain combines TRBV11-3 with TRBJ1-1; D is unclear. Germline CDR1 reads SGHNT; CDR2 reads YENEEA. The CDR3 has 11 residues. V lost 3 bases and J 5 bases, leaving 4 bases between the germline ends.

The rearrangement uses TRBV2 and TRBJ2-5, with D perhaps TRBD2 (7 bases). The germline V and J ends were trimmed by 4 bases and 5 bases, with 11 bases remaining between them. The CDR3 length is 13 residues. Germline V gives CDR1 SNHLY, CDR2 FYNNEI. CDR3 DNA sequence: TGTGCCAGCAGTGGGACAGCGGGGGAGACCCAGTACTTC. Residues: CASSGTAGETQYF.

This chain uses TRBV5-6 with TRBJ1-1; no clear D. CDR1 is SGHDT, CDR2 YYEEEE, per germline. The CDR3 sequence is 14 residues long. Trimming cost V 4 bases and J 1 base, with 11 bases left between them. The CDR3 DNA is TGTGCCAGCAGCGGAGGGATGGCGAACACTGAAGCTTTCTTT. Translating gives CASSGGMANTEAFF. The whole variable domain, filled in from reference TRBV5-6 and TRBJ1-1, reads DAGVTQSPTHLIKTRGQQVTLRCSPKSGHDTVSWYQQALGQGPQFIFQYYEEEERQRGNFPDRFSGHQFPNYSSELNVNALLLGDSALYLCASSGGMANTEAFFGQGTRLTVV.

V usage is TRBV5-1 and J usage is TRBJ2-7; possible D gene TRBD2, 6 bases. CDR1 and CDR2 from the germline V gene are SGHRS and YFSETQ. CDR3 length equals 16 residues. V shed 0 bases and J shed 4 bases, with 17 bases lying between them. CDR3 nucleotides: TGCGCCAGCAGCTTGGGAGTCGGTGGGGGGTCTTACGAGCAGTACTTC. It encodes CASSLGVGGGSYEQYF.

This rearrangement joins TRBV9 to TRBJ1-6; D is uncertain. The CDR3 totals 16 residues. Deletions cut 4 bases from V and 9 bases from J, with 20 bases between. Germline lookup yields CDR1 SGDLS and CDR2 YYNGEE. CDR3 nucleotide sequence: TGTGCCAGCAGCACTCGGGCCTCCGTGCTCTCTTCACCCCTCCACTTT. Translating gives CASSTRASVLSSPLHF.

The chain uses TRBV12-3 or TRBV12-4 and TRBJ1-2; perhaps TRBD1 as D (5 bases). This CDR3 region has 12 residues. The V end lost 10 bases, the J end lost 6 bases, and 15 bases lay between the germline ends. CDR3 coding DNA: TGTGCCACCGACCGCACGGGGGATGGCTACACCTTC. Its protein is CATDRTGDGYTF.

The chain carries TRBV4-3 and TRBJ1-6; D remains ambiguous. CDR1 is LGHNA and CDR2 is YSLEER in the germline V gene. Trimming took 4 bases from V and 5 from J, leaving 15 bases between them. The CDR3 sequence is 16 residues long. The DNA for the CDR3 is TGCGCCAGCAGCCCATCGTTGTTGGAGGATAATTCACCCCTCCACTTT. Translated: CASSPSLLEDNSPLHF.

This clone showed up just once. The V and J genes are TRBV5-1 and TRBJ2-1, with a tentative D call TRBD2 (6 bases). The germline V gene encodes CDR1 SGHRS and CDR2 YFSETQ. This CDR3 spans 14 amino acids. V was trimmed by 0 bases and J by 8 bases, leaving 12 bases between them. The chain's CDR3 is CASSLAFGGDEQFF. CDR3 DNA sequence: TGCGCCAGCAGCTTGGCCTTCGGAGGGGATGAGCAGTTCTTC.

The genes are TRBV7-2 and TRBJ1-1; no reliable D call. Germline CDR1 SGHTA, CDR2 FQGNSA. CDR3 length: 13 residues. Trimming cost V 2 bases and J 3 bases, with 7 bases left between them. CDR3 in DNA: TGTGCCAGCAGCTTATACCAGGACACTGAAGCTTTCTTT. This sequence encodes CASSLYQDTEAFF.

This chain uses TRBV30 with TRBJ2-2, with TRBD1 as a possible D gene (7 bases). Germline values: CDR1 GTSNPN, CDR2 SVGIG (reference sequence). This CDR3 comprises 15 residues. V shed 0 bases and J shed 5 bases, with 13 bases lying between them. The DNA of the CDR3 is TGTGCCTGGAGTGTCGGGGCAGGGGGGACCGGGGAGCTGTTTTTT. Translated, it gives CAWSVGAGGTGELFF.

This chain joins TRBV4-1 and TRBJ2-5; 7 nucleotides align to TRBD2. The CDR3 totals 16 residues. V shed 1 base and J 5 bases; nucleotides not matched to a gene: 10. Per the germline V gene, CDR1 is MGHRA and CDR2 is YSYEKL. The CDR3 region is CASSQGAGGMMETQYF. CDR3 DNA: TGCGCCAGCAGCCAAGGGGCCGGGGGGATGATGGAGACCCAGTACTTC.

The rearrangement links TRBV5-1 to TRBJ2-7, with 8 bases matching TRBD1. The CDR3 consists of 14 residues. Losses at the gene ends were 5 bases for V and 7 bases for J; bases not matched to a gene: 11. Per germline, CDR1 SGHRS and CDR2 YFSETQ. CDR3 in DNA: TGCGCCAGCAGTGATGTGCAGGGGGCGGATGAGCAGTACTTC. Translation: CASSDVQGADEQYF.

The J gene is TRBJ1-1, the V gene TRBV5-8; 12 nucleotides line up with TRBD1. This CDR3 spans 16 amino acids. The V segment lost 2 bases and the J segment 3 bases; nucleotides outside the gene matches: 5. Germline loops: CDR1 SGHTS, CDR2 YDEGEE. As DNA, the CDR3 is TGTGCCAGCAGCTTAGGGACAGGGGGCCGAGACACTGAAGCTTTCTTT. It is translated as CASSLGTGGRDTEAFF.